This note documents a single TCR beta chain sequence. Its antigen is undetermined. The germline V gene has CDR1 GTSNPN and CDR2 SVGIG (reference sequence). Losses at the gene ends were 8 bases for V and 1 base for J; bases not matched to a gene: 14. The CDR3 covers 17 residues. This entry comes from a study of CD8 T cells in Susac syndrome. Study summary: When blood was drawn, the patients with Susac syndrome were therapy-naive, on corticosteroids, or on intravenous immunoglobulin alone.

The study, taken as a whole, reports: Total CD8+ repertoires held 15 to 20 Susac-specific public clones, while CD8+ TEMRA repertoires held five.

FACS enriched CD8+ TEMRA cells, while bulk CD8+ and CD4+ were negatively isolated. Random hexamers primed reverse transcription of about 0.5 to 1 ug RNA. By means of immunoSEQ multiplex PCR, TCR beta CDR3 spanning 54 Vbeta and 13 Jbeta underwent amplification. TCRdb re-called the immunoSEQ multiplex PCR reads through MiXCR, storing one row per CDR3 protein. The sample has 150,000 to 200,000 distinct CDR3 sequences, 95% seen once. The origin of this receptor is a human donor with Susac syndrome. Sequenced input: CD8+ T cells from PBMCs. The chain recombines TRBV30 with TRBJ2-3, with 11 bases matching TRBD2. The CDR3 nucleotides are TGTGCCGGAAATAGCGGGGGGGTCTCACGCGGCACAGATACGCAGTATTTT. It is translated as CAGNSGGVSRGTDTQYF.